This T cell receptor (beta chain) was documented in a study of cytomegalovirus exposure and HLA in healthy donors. Whole-study results and caveats: Many donors carried some public TCRs, although rarity characterized most TCR sequences. A later analysis reportedly found that, within productive TCRs, an Asian-associated ancestry cluster had fewer N-insertions than the mean observed across the roughly 700 donors. Roughly even sequencing depth across donors was the assumption behind the presence/absence analyses.

PCR was performed using 60 Vbeta and 13 Jbeta primers. The repertoire was sequenced with immunoSEQ multiplex PCR; TCRdb's copy has only in-frame clones and lacks some. Among 90,000 or so clones listed, nearly 70% were seen once. The germline gives CDR1 SGHRS, CDR2 YFSETQ. The CDR3 length is 15 residues. V was clipped by 4 bases and J by 1 base; unmatched bases: 5. A remark on this clone: Antigen: not known.

Sequencing was performed on PBMCs. The chain has TRBV5-1 and TRBJ2-1; 7 bases map to TRBD2. The receptor's source is a man aged 45 to 65 in good health and CMV-seronegative. CDR3 coding DNA: TGCGCCAGCAGCCGGGAGGCCGATTCCTACAATGAGCAGTTCTTC. As protein: CASSREADSYNEQFF.